This TCR beta chain is drawn from a study of T cell changes during pregnancy in multiple sclerosis (dated by TCRdb to the late 2010s). Background for the entire study: Changes in the T cell repertoire over the course of pregnancy were examined in this study in women with multiple sclerosis.

Of note for this clone: The antigen it binds to is not known. No quality values exist for individual bases; no much larger clone is one base distant.

After removal of 0 bases from V and 1 base from J, the junction retains 7 bases not matched to a gene. CDR1 and CDR2 were assigned from the germline V gene as SGHAT and FQNNGV. From its cysteine to its phenylalanine, the CDR3 spans 17 amino acids. Only the CDR3 region is kept as DNA, spanning 51 bases read in frame from base 1. Library preparation was by the immunoSEQ multiplex PCR assay. Here the immuneACCESS table is served through TCRdb, limited to in-frame sequences with V and J called. Missing clones are a known gap in these copies; in checked studies unresolved V genes cover under half, and the rest lacks a known reason. Counted in this sample were 54,000 or so clones; approximately 92% of them appeared once. Roughly 0.4% of the sample is in the top ten clones.

The TCR was taken from a female donor with multiple sclerosis, enrolled in a pregnancy study. The chain was built from TRBV11-2 and TRBJ1-1; 8 central nucleotides agree with TRBD1. The starting material was CD4+ T cells from peripheral blood mononuclear cells, obtained before pregnancy. The bases read TGTGCCAGCAGCTTAGACAGGGACAGGTCGACGAACACTGAAGCTTTCTTT. Its product reads: CASSLDRDRSTNTEAFF.